Following are 28 T cell receptor beta chains from one sample sequenced in a study of lymphopenia after photon versus proton radiotherapy. Data came from immunoSEQ multiplex PCR; TCRdb stores just in-frame clones and leaves some out. The profile shows 29,000 or so clones, around nine tenths of them singletons. This specimen consisted of peripheral blood, obtained from a patient treated with proton-based radiotherapy. These receptors all come from a woman aged 55-69 years with cholangiocarcinoma. Some clones in this sample may be carry-over from other donors' samples.

This clone was observed a handful of times. This sequence joins TRBV21-1 and TRBJ1-5; the table's D call, TRBD1, has no DNA check behind it. TRBV21-1 is termed a pseudogene. The CDR3 length is 15 residues. CDR3 coding DNA: TGTGCCACCCCGAGGGACAGGGGGCTTCATCAGCCCCAGCATTTT. Its translation is CATPRDRGLHQPQHF.

The chain employs TRBV5-4 and TRBJ2-1; 13 nucleotides line up with TRBD2. V lost 2 bases and J lost 8; bases outside the gene matches: 7. Germline CDR1 and CDR2: SGHNT and YYREEE (reference sequence). The CDR3 has 16 amino acids. DNA of the CDR3: TGTGCCAGCAGCTTAGAAGGACTAGCGGGGGTGGATGAGCAGTTCTTC. Residues: CASSLEGLAGVDEQFF.

The V and J genes are TRBV6-1 and TRBJ2-7, with 7 bases aligning to TRBD1. Unmatched junction bases numbered 7, after V lost 5 bases and J lost 3 bases. From germline, CDR1 is MNHNS and CDR2 SASEGT. The CDR3 extends over 14 amino acids. The CDR3 spells CASSTQGISYEQYF. The CDR3 DNA follows: TGTGCCAGCAGTACACAGGGGATTAGCTACGAGCAGTACTTC.

This clone occurred a few times. The chain uses TRBV11-2 and TRBJ1-1, with D hard to call. Germline V gene sequence: CDR1 SGHAT, CDR2 FQNNGV. The V end lost 5 bases, the J end lost 3 bases, and 10 bases lay between the germline ends. CDR3 length equals 13 residues. CDR3 sequence: CASSKNWDTEAFF. The CDR3 nucleotides are TGTGCCAGCAGCAAAAACTGGGACACTGAAGCTTTCTTT.

The chain joins TRBV7-9 to TRBJ1-5, with 7 bases that match TRBD1. The CDR3 is made up of 16 amino acids. V lost 5 bases, J lost 0 bases, and 7 bases stayed unmatched. Germline loops: CDR1 SEHNR, CDR2 FQNEAQ (reference sequence). CDR3 sequence: CASSPTGEGSNQPQHF. CDR3 nucleotides: TGTGCCAGCAGCCCCACAGGGGAAGGTAGCAATCAGCCCCAGCATTTT. Filled out from reference TRBV7-9 and TRBJ1-5, the complete variable domain reads DTGVSQNPRHKITKRGQNVTFRCDPISEHNRLYWYRQTLGQGPEFLTYFQNEAQLEKSRLLSDRFSAERPKGSFSTLEIQRTEQGDSAMYLCASSPTGEGSNQPQHFGDGTRLSIL.

The chain is built from TRBV10-3 and TRBJ2-1, with D possibly TRBD2 on 6 matching bases. The CDR3 length is 13 residues. Deletions cut 5 bases from V and 8 bases from J, with 13 bases between. Per the germline V gene, CDR1 is ENHRY and CDR2 is SYGVKD. This CDR3 is CAISREPIHEQFF. As DNA, the CDR3 is TGTGCCATCAGTCGGGAGCCGATCCATGAGCAGTTCTTC.

V gene TRBV18 combines with J gene TRBJ1-1, with D possibly being TRBD1 (6 bases). CDR3 size: 14 residues. CDR1 KGHSH and CDR2 LQKENI come from the germline V gene. Trimming shortened V by 5 bases and J by 2 bases, and 12 bases separated the two germline ends. The CDR3: CASSVGQLNTEAFF. The DNA of the CDR3 is TGTGCCAGCTCAGTGGGACAACTAAACACTGAAGCTTTCTTT.

V usage is TRBV27 and J usage is TRBJ1-2; D is uncertain. The germline V gene has CDR1 MNHEY and CDR2 SMNVEV (reference sequence). V lost 5 bases to trimming and J lost 4 bases, with 17 bases between them. The CDR3 runs to 15 residues. The CDR3 DNA sequence: TGTGCCAGCAGTACTAGGGAGGAAGTGAGCTATGGCTACACCTTC. This encodes CASSTREEVSYGYTF.

The chain has TRBV7-2 and TRBJ2-7; TRBD2 aligns across 7 bases. The J segment lost 8 bases and the V segment lost 1 base, leaving 11 bases of the junction unmatched. CDR3 length equals 15 residues. Germline V gene data show CDR1 as SGHTA and CDR2 as FQGNSA. The CDR3 loop reads CASSLETGLAVKQYF. The CDR3, as DNA: TGTGCCAGCAGCTTAGAGACCGGGCTAGCGGTAAAGCAGTACTTC. Drawing the rest from reference TRBV7-2 and TRBJ2-7, the complete variable domain is GAGVSQSPSNKVTEKGKDVELRCDPISGHTALYWYRQSLGQGLEFLIYFQGNSAPDKSGLPSDRFSAERTGGSVSTLTIQRTQQEDSAVYLCASSLETGLAVKQYFGPGTRLTVT.

The chain links TRBV6-5 to TRBJ1-6; possible D gene TRBD1, 5 bases. This CDR3 spans 14 amino acids. Trimming shortened V by 8 bases and J by 9 bases, and 17 bases separated the two germline ends. The V gene's germline CDR1 is MNHEY and CDR2 SVGAGI. CDR3 coding DNA: TGTGCCAGCCGCGTCGGGGGAGGTGGTTCACCCCTCCACTTT. Translation gives CASRVGGGGSPLHF.

The chain combines TRBV29-1 with TRBJ2-7; D is possibly TRBD2 (5 bases). The V gene lost 4 bases and the J gene lost 6 bases, with 13 bases spanning the gap. Germline lookup yields CDR1 SQVTM and CDR2 ANQGSEA. The CDR3 is made up of 12 amino acids. CDR3 DNA: TGCAGCGTTGTCTACGGGGTCGGCGAGCAGTACTTC. Its protein product is CSVVYGVGEQYF.

In its sample, this clone was seen a few times. The chain carries TRBV6-5 and TRBJ1-1; D not certain. The CDR3 runs 13 residues. Per the germline V gene, CDR1 is MNHEY and CDR2 is SVGAGI. V dropped 5 bases and J dropped 2 bases, with 9 bases sitting between them. The CDR3 nucleotides are TGTGCCAGCAGTCGCTATGACAACACTGAAGCTTTCTTT. This gives the protein CASSRYDNTEAFF.

The rearrangement uses TRBV5-1 and TRBJ2-7; 8 bases align to TRBD1. Germline trimming cut 4 bases from V and 0 bases from J; bases unmatched to any gene: 6. The CDR3 is 15 amino acids. Germline V gene lookup returns CDR1 SGHRS and CDR2 YFSETQ. CDR3 sequence reads: CASSPRQGTSYEQYF. The DNA for the CDR3 is TGCGCCAGCAGCCCTCGACAGGGGACCTCCTACGAGCAGTACTTC.

V is TRBV6-5 and J is TRBJ1-3; TRBD1 is a possible D gene (5 bases). Germline V gene sequence: CDR1 MNHEY, CDR2 SVGAGI. There are 15 residues in the CDR3. V was trimmed by 10 bases and J by 2 bases, leaving 18 bases between them. Written as DNA, the CDR3 is TGTGCCACCGCTATCTACGGGACCCCTGGAAACACCATATATTTT. Its protein is CATAIYGTPGNTIYF.

This rearrangement joins TRBV7-9 to TRBJ2-3; TRBD1 matches 9 bases. This CDR3 comprises 16 residues. J was trimmed by 4 bases and V by 3 bases; bases with no gene match: 8. Germline V lookup: CDR1 SEHNR, CDR2 FQNEAQ (reference sequence). CDR3 in amino acids: CASSLGDRGLADTQYF. CDR3 DNA: TGTGCCAGCAGCTTGGGTGACAGGGGGTTGGCAGATACGCAGTATTTT.

The chain employs TRBV4-1 and TRBJ2-3, with 7 positions matching TRBD2. Germline V gene lookup returns CDR1 MGHRA and CDR2 YSYEKL. V dropped 3 bases and J dropped 0; count of bases not matched to a gene: 3. The CDR3 consists of 15 residues. CDR3 coding DNA: TGCGCCAGCAGCCATCTAGCGGCAAGCACAGATACGCAGTATTTT. Amino acids: CASSHLAASTDTQYF.

The rearrangement joins TRBV19 to TRBJ1-1, with D unresolved. Deletions cut 6 bases from V and 4 bases from J, with 9 bases between. Germline-derived CDR1 and CDR2 are LNHDA and SQIVND (reference sequence). This CDR3 contains 12 residues. CDR3 in amino acids: CASSDWATEAFF. CDR3 in DNA: TGTGCCAGTAGCGACTGGGCCACTGAAGCTTTCTTT.

V is TRBV15 and J is TRBJ2-6; no firm D call. Germline V gives CDR1 LNHNV, CDR2 YYDKDF (reference sequence). Between the trimmed V and J ends, which lost 4 bases and 1 base, there was a span of 5 bases. This CDR3 has 14 residues. CDR3 bases: TGTGCCACCAGCACAGAGTCTGGGGCCAACGTCCTGACTTTC. Residues: CATSTESGANVLTF.

V gene TRBV5-1 combines with J gene TRBJ2-2; perhaps TRBD1 as D (5 bases). The CDR3 loop spans 17 amino acids. Trimming stripped 0 bases from V and 6 bases from J, with 18 bases between. CDR1 and CDR2 from the germline V gene are SGHRS and YFSETQ. CDR3 in amino acids: CASSLVPDKIMSGELFF. CDR3 nucleotides: TGCGCCAGCAGCTTGGTTCCGGACAAAATCATGTCCGGGGAGCTGTTTTTT.

This sequence joins TRBV19 and TRBJ1-6; 8 bases are a match to TRBD1. The CDR3 runs to 14 residues. CDR1 is LNHDA and CDR2 is SQIVND in the germline V gene (reference sequence). After removal of 7 bases from V and 9 bases from J, the junction contained 8 bases not matched to a gene. CDR3 residues: CASKWQGALSPLHF. The CDR3 bases are TGTGCCAGTAAATGGCAGGGGGCTCTTTCACCCCTCCACTTT.

This clone appeared a single time. V gene TRBV5-6 combines with J gene TRBJ2-1; 8 nucleotides align to TRBD1. The ends lost 0 bases at V and 4 bases at J; junction bases unmatched: 3. The germline V gene has CDR1 SGHDT and CDR2 YYEEEE. The length of the CDR3 is 15 residues. The DNA for the CDR3 is TGTGCCAGCAGCTTGGAAGGGACAGGTTACAATGAGCAGTTCTTC. This gives the protein CASSLEGTGYNEQFF.

The V and J genes are TRBV6-1 and TRBJ1-5; maybe TRBD1 (6 bases). The CDR3 is 14 amino acids. Germline loops: CDR1 MNHNS, CDR2 SASEGT. Trimming cost V 6 bases and J 3 bases, with 12 bases left between them. CDR3 sequence (DNA): TGTGCCAGCAGACCCGACAGGTCCAATCAGCCCCAGCATTTT. Translated, it gives CASRPDRSNQPQHF.

This rearrangement joins TRBV29-1 to TRBJ1-2, with 8 bases matching TRBD1. V was pared by 0 bases and J by 6 bases, with 3 bases of the junction left unmatched. The CDR3 is 13 amino acids. The germline gives CDR1 SQVTM, CDR2 ANQGSEA. The CDR3 loop reads CSVEDVRGHGYTF. The CDR3 nucleotides read TGCAGCGTTGAAGACGTCAGGGGGCATGGCTACACCTTC.

This clone was seen only a few times. The chain carries TRBV5-1 and TRBJ1-5; the D gene is possibly TRBD1 (6 bases). CDR1 SGHRS and CDR2 YFSETQ come from the germline V gene. The CDR3 runs to 12 residues. V was pared by 5 bases and J by 7 bases, with 10 bases between. CDR3 DNA sequence: TGCGCCAGCAGTCCCCAGGGGCAGCCCCAGCATTTT. Protein: CASSPQGQPQHF.

V is TRBV25-1 and J is TRBJ1-1, with D maybe TRBD1 (5 bases). From germline, CDR1 is MGHDK and CDR2 SYGVNS. V lost 6 bases and J lost 4, with 15 bases in between. The CDR3 is 14 residues long. CDR3 loop: CASRGEGARTEAFF. In DNA, the CDR3 is TGTGCCAGCAGGGGGGAAGGAGCTCGCACTGAAGCTTTCTTT.

CDR3 sequence (DNA): TGTGCCAGCAGCTTGCCCCGCCTAGCGGGGACGAACACCGGGGAGCTGTTTTTT. This gives the protein CASSLPRLAGTNTGELFF. The chain links TRBV5-8 to TRBJ2-2; 9 nucleotides line up with TRBD2. This CDR3 has 18 amino acids. Germline loops: CDR1 SGHTS, CDR2 YDEGEE. With V trimmed by 1 base and J by 0 bases, 7 bases remained unmatched.

The genes are TRBV7-9 and TRBJ2-7; tentatively, D is TRBD2 (5 bases). Germline V gives CDR1 SEHNR, CDR2 FQNEAQ (reference sequence). The CDR3 runs 12 residues. V was cut by 3 bases and J by 7 bases, with 10 bases left in between. The DNA for the CDR3 is TGTGCCAGCAGCTTGGGAGTCCGGGAGCAGTACTTC. Amino acids: CASSLGVREQYF.

The rearrangement links TRBV5-1 to TRBJ2-5, with TRBD2 matching over 7 bases. Germline assignment: CDR1 SGHRS and CDR2 YFSETQ. The CDR3 consists of 15 residues. Trimming at V came to 7 bases and at J to 5 bases, leaving 14 bases not matched to a gene. The CDR3 loop is CASHGDPGGWETQYF. CDR3 bases: TGCGCCAGCCACGGCGACCCGGGGGGATGGGAGACCCAGTACTTC.